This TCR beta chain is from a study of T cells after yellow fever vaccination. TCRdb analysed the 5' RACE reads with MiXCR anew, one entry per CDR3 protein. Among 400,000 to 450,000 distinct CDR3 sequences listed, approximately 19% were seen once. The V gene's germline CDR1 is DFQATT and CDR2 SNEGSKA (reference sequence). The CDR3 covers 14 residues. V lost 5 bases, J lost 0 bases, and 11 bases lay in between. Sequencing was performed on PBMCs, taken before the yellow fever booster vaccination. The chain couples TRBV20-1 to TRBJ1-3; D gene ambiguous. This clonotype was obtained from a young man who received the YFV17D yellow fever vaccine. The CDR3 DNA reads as TGCAGTGCTGGACGGGTTAGCTCTGGAAACACCATATATTTT. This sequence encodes CSAGRVSSGNTIYF.